Below, 17 T cell receptor beta chains from the same sample are listed, as sequenced in a study of T cells in Graves' hyperthyroidism and ophthalmopathy. Amplified regions were TCR beta CDR3 sequences from RNA transcripts. The HTBI primer set was used in a first-round RT-PCR of the TCR CDR3. TCRdb fed the multiplex PCR reads into MiXCR, producing one record per CDR3 protein. This table has approximately 610,000 distinct CDR3 sequences, roughly 14% appearing once. The sample was blood. These receptors were taken from a woman between 35 and 50 years old with Graves' ophthalmopathy.

This rearrangement joins TRBV6-2 or TRBV6-3 to TRBJ2-7, with 8 bases that match TRBD1. CDR1 MNHEY and CDR2 SVGEGT come from the germline V gene. The CDR3 covers 13 residues. Unmatched junction bases numbered 4, after V lost 2 bases and J lost 7 bases. As DNA, the CDR3 is TGTGCCAGCAGTTACCAGGGGGCCCTTGAGCAGTACTTC. Translation gives CASSYQGALEQYF.

This clonotype was detected ten times or more. V and J are TRBV11-2 and TRBJ2-5, with 9 bases lining up with TRBD1. J was trimmed by 1 base and V by 5 bases; bases with no gene match: 8. CDR3 length: 16 residues. CDR1 is SGHAT and CDR2 is FQNNGV in the germline V gene. The CDR3 region is CASSKGQGRVQETQYF. Here the CDR3 DNA reads TGTGCCAGCAGCAAAGGACAGGGGAGGGTCCAAGAGACCCAGTACTTC.

The sample holds many counts of this clonotype. This chain joins TRBV6-1 and TRBJ2-7; no clear D gene. From germline, CDR1 is MNHNS and CDR2 SASEGT. Trimming pared 5 bases from V and 2 bases from J, leaving 19 bases between. The CDR3 sequence is 16 residues long. The chain's CDR3 is CASSRKLVATTYEQYF. In DNA form, the CDR3 reads TGTGCCAGCAGTCGAAAGTTGGTGGCAACTACCTACGAGCAGTACTTC.

This clonotype was counted only a few times. The rearrangement uses TRBV28 and TRBJ1-2; 9 bases line up with TRBD1. Germline V gene sequence: CDR1 MDHEN, CDR2 SYDVKM. This CDR3 spans 15 amino acids. The junction had 10 bases not matched to a gene; V was cut back by 3 bases and J by 8 bases. DNA of the CDR3: TGTGCCAGCAGTTTGAGATTTACAGGGGGCGAGGGCTACACCTTC. It translates to CASSLRFTGGEGYTF.

This clonotype was recorded many times. This chain links TRBV27 with TRBJ1-1, with 10 bases lining up with TRBD1. Unmatched junction bases numbered 8, after V lost 5 bases and J lost 8 bases. The CDR3 runs to 14 residues. In germline, CDR1 is MNHEY, CDR2 SMNVEV (reference sequence). The CDR3 spells CASSTMGQGREAFF. As DNA, the CDR3 is TGTGCCAGCAGTACTATGGGACAGGGGAGAGAAGCTTTCTTT.

This clonotype was seen at least ten times. The chain links TRBV20-1 to TRBJ2-5; 8 bases match TRBD1. CDR1 is DFQATT, CDR2 SNEGSKA, per germline (reference sequence). This CDR3 has 13 amino acids. V lost 6 bases to trimming and J lost 6 bases; unmatched junction nucleotides: 9. CDR3 nucleotide sequence: TGCAGTGCCTCTGCTGGACAGGGAAAGACCCAGTACTTC. Residues: CSASAGQGKTQYF.

This clonotype was detected many times. The CDR3 loop is CSARDTGSYEQYF. CDR3 DNA: TGCAGTGCTAGGGATACAGGGTCCTACGAGCAGTACTTC. The chain employs TRBV20-1 and TRBJ2-7, with D perhaps TRBD1 (6 bases). The CDR3 loop spans 13 amino acids. CDR1 DFQATT and CDR2 SNEGSKA come from the germline V gene (reference sequence). Between the trimmed V and J ends, which lost 3 bases and 1 base, there was a span of 10 bases.

This clonotype was picked up many times. The chain couples TRBV10-3 to TRBJ1-3; D remains unclear. The germline gives CDR1 ENHRY, CDR2 SYGVKD. The CDR3 totals 15 residues. Trimming stripped 1 base from V and 0 bases from J, with 7 bases between. CDR3 DNA: TGTGCCATCAGTGAGTTAATTAGCTCTGGAAACACCATATATTTT. Translating it yields CAISELISSGNTIYF.

As concerns this clonotype: A single base separates this from a much larger clone, so it may be a read error. The chain links TRBV25-1 to TRBJ2-7, with D possibly being TRBD1 or TRBD2 (5 bases each). With 6 bases removed from V and 2 bases from J, the gap between germline ends came to 17 bases. Germline CDR1 and CDR2: MGHDK and SYGVNS. The CDR3 consists of 15 residues. The CDR3 region is CASRSLWLGAYEQYF. CDR3 nucleotide sequence: TGTGCCAGCAGATCTCTCTGGTTGGGGGCCTACGAGCAGTACTTC.

This clonotype came up a few times. The gene calls are TRBV12-3 or TRBV12-4 and TRBJ2-7; the match to TRBD1 covers 8 bases. Trimming removed 1 base from V and 6 bases from J; junction bases left unmatched: 5. The CDR3 runs 14 residues. The CDR3: CASSLVDRVSEQYF. CDR3 in DNA: TGTGCCAGCAGTTTAGTGGACAGGGTTAGCGAGCAGTACTTC.

In this sample, this clonotype turned up many times. The chain couples TRBV7-8 to TRBJ2-2; TRBD2 is a possible D gene (6 bases). The CDR3 is 15 residues long. The germline gives CDR1 SGHVS, CDR2 FQNEAQ. The V and J ends lost 2 bases and 4 bases respectively, with 11 bases between them. The CDR3 DNA reads as TGTGCCAGCAGCTTAATGGAGGGAAGCACCGGGGAGCTGTTTTTT. Translated, it gives CASSLMEGSTGELFF.

This clonotype was seen at least ten times. The V gene is TRBV20-1, the J gene TRBJ2-1, with D perhaps TRBD1 or TRBD2 (6 bases each). Germline V CDR1 and CDR2: DFQATT, SNEGSKA (reference sequence). The ends were cut back, 3 bases at V and 3 bases at J, with 15 bases in the middle. The CDR3 is made up of 15 amino acids. In nucleotides, the CDR3 is TGCAGTGCTAGGAGGGGAGGAGGGGGCTACAATGAGCAGTTCTTC. It yields the protein CSARRGGGGYNEQFF.

This clonotype was counted at least ten times. The chain carries TRBV28 and TRBJ1-5; TRBD1 might be the D (5 bases). The CDR3 loop spans 16 amino acids. The germline gives CDR1 MDHEN, CDR2 SYDVKM. Between the trimmed V and J ends, which lost 1 base and 3 bases, there was a span of 13 bases. CDR3 bases: TGTGCCAGCAGTTTATCGGGAAGGGGAATCAATCAGCCCCAGCATTTT. Amino acids: CASSLSGRGINQPQHF.

This clonotype appeared many times. This chain joins TRBV12-3 or TRBV12-4 and TRBJ2-2; a possible D gene is TRBD1 (8 bases). The ends were cut back, 7 bases at V and 5 bases at J, with 20 bases in the middle. The CDR3 has 16 residues. CDR3 sequence (DNA): TGTGCCAGCACCTTCGGACAGGGACTATTGACCGGGGAGCTGTTTTTT. Translating gives CASTFGQGLLTGELFF.

The chain carries TRBV7-3 and TRBJ1-2; a possible D gene is TRBD1 (5 bases). The CDR3 runs to 18 residues. V was pared by 1 base and J by 8 bases, with 26 bases between. CDR1 SGHTA and CDR2 FQGTGA come from the germline V gene. The DNA for the CDR3 is TGTGCCAGCAGCTTAAACGGGGGTTCGACTCGGACCCTTAGGGGCTACACCTTC. Translation: CASSLNGGSTRTLRGYTF.

This clonotype was observed many times. The rearrangement joins TRBV6-2 or TRBV6-3 to TRBJ2-5, with TRBD2 matching over 9 bases. This CDR3 comprises 16 residues. J was trimmed by 2 bases and V by 7 bases; bases with no gene match: 11. Germline assignment: CDR1 MNHEY and CDR2 SVGEGT. The CDR3 sequence: CASTLARLAGQETQYF. CDR3 DNA: TGTGCCAGCACCCTAGCGAGGCTAGCGGGACAAGAGACCCAGTACTTC.

This clonotype was observed at least ten times. V and J are TRBV12-3 or TRBV12-4 and TRBJ2-7; tentatively, D is TRBD1 or TRBD2 (6 bases each). The CDR3 has 14 residues. V gave up 4 bases and J gave up 4 bases, with 14 bases separating them. CDR3 protein: CASSYSQGRYEQYF. CDR3 coding DNA: TGTGCCAGCAGTTACTCTCAGGGGAGGTACGAGCAGTACTTC.